The TCR beta chain under discussion was sequenced for a study of T-cell reconstitution after alpha-beta-depleted transplantation in children. The authors prepared the TCRbeta library with unique molecular identifiers. TCRdb passed the PCR reads through MiXCR, listing each CDR3 protein once. The sample includes about 290,000 distinct CDR3 sequences, about 9.5% seen only once; the top ten take less than 8%. Study results and caveats: Newly produced T cells mostly accounted for T-cell counts and diversity one year post-transplant. For some patients, TCRbeta diversity was high at day 60 because of recipient T cells and thymic progenitors that survived.

V lost 6 bases and J lost 7, with 19 bases in between. Germline CDR1 reads MNHEY; CDR2 reads SVGAGI. The CDR3 loop spans 14 amino acids. This clonotype was seen ten or more times. Its cognate antigen is unknown. The receptor was derived from a boy under three years old with acute myeloid leukemia, due to receive a stem cell transplant. This chain uses TRBV6-5 with TRBJ2-7, with TRBD2 as a possible D gene (7 bases). The specimen was PBMCs, collected before TCRalphabeta/CD19-depleted stem cell transplant. The CDR3 sequence is CASRSTGGPGEQYF. The CDR3 bases are TGTGCCAGCAGATCTACCGGGGGGCCGGGAGAGCAGTACTTC.